Listed below are T cell receptor beta chains from one sample, sequenced in a study of T cell repertoires in cytomegalovirus infection. A single record per CDR3 protein comes from TCRdb applying MiXCR to the reads. The sample lists under 150,000 distinct CDR3 sequences, under 35% seen once, with around two fifths in the top ten. Antigens of these TCRs are unknown. The sample in question was CD8+ T cells from cultured PBMCs, obtained from culture after CMV antigen stimulation. The source is a human donor in good health (CMV status not recorded). Some clones in this sample may be carry-over from other donors' samples. Each CDR3 is given with its conserved first and last residue. A D gene is named only where the DNA matches it firmly. Only part of the rows carry a size: once, few, many, or a class if the clone is expanded.

D gene: TRBD1; J gene: TRBJ1-2; clone size: NA; V gene: TRBV10-3; CDR3 DNA: TGTGCCATCAGCCCTGCCCGGACAGGTTCTAACTATGGCTACACCTTC; CDR3 protein: CAISPARTGSNYGYTF
D gene: NA; J gene: TRBJ2-3; clone size: NA; V gene: TRBV12-3/TRBV12-4; CDR3 DNA: TGTGCCAGCAGTCGGGGACTGAGCACAGATACGCAGTATTTT; CDR3 protein: CASSRGLSTDTQYF
D gene: NA; J gene: TRBJ1-5; clone size: many; V gene: TRBV7-8; CDR3 DNA: TGTGCCAGCAGCTTACAAGGGTACCAGGGTCATCAGCCCCAGCATTTT; CDR3 protein: CASSLQGYQGHQPQHF
D gene: TRBD2; J gene: TRBJ2-1; clone size: NA; V gene: TRBV9; CDR3 DNA: TGTGCCAGCAGTGGGACTAGCGACAATGAGCAGTTCTTC; CDR3 protein: CASSGTSDNEQFF
D gene: NA; J gene: TRBJ2-3; clone size: few; V gene: TRBV5-6; CDR3 DNA: TGTGCCAGCAGCTTGGCATCCAGTGGGGGTCGTGGCGCAGATACGCAGTATTTT; CDR3 protein: CASSLASSGGRGADTQYF
D gene: NA; J gene: TRBJ2-1; clone size: many; V gene: TRBV7-6; CDR3 DNA: TGTGCCAGCAGCTTAGGGGTGACAGACTCCTACAATGAGCAGTTCTTC; CDR3 protein: CASSLGVTDSYNEQFF
D gene: NA; J gene: TRBJ2-1; clone size: few; V gene: TRBV11-1; CDR3 DNA: TGTGCCAGCAGCGGAGCCTACGATGAGCAGTTCTTC; CDR3 protein: CASSGAYDEQFF
D gene: TRBD1; J gene: TRBJ2-1; clone size: many; V gene: TRBV2; CDR3 DNA: TGTGCCAACAAGACAGGGACCTACAATGAGCAGTTCTTC; CDR3 protein: CANKTGTYNEQFF
D gene: NA; J gene: TRBJ2-7; clone size: NA; V gene: TRBV7-8; CDR3 DNA: TGTGCCAGCAGCCCCGGGTGGGGAACCGAGAACCCCTACGAGCAGTACTTC; CDR3 protein: CASSPGWGTENPYEQYF
D gene: NA; J gene: TRBJ1-3; clone size: NA; V gene: TRBV12-3/TRBV12-4; CDR3 DNA: TGTGCCAGCAGTCAGGCGGCTGGAAACACCATATATTTT; CDR3 protein: CASSQAAGNTIYF
D gene: TRBD1; J gene: TRBJ2-7; clone size: NA; V gene: TRBV5-1; CDR3 DNA: TGCGCCAGCTCATCCGGGACAGACTTTTACGAGCAGTACTTC; CDR3 protein: CASSSGTDFYEQYF
D gene: NA; J gene: TRBJ1-5; clone size: few; V gene: TRBV19; CDR3 DNA: TGTGCCAGTAGTATGTGGATTAATCAGCCCCAGCATTTT; CDR3 protein: CASSMWINQPQHF
D gene: NA; J gene: TRBJ2-3; clone size: NA; V gene: TRBV12-3/TRBV12-4; CDR3 DNA: TGTGCCAGCAGTTCCGTACTAGTCCCGGCAGATACGCAGTATTTT; CDR3 protein: CASSSVLVPADTQYF
D gene: NA; J gene: TRBJ2-5; clone size: few; V gene: TRBV7-2; CDR3 DNA: TGTGCCAGCAGCTTAGGGGATACTAGCTTCGGAGAGACCCAGTACTTC; CDR3 protein: CASSLGDTSFGETQYF
D gene: TRBD1; J gene: TRBJ2-6; clone size: NA; V gene: TRBV7-2; CDR3 DNA: TGTGCCAGCAGCTTATTAGGGGAAAGGGGGCTCGATTCTGGGGCCAACGTCCTGACTTTC; CDR3 protein: CASSLLGERGLDSGANVLTF
D gene: NA; J gene: TRBJ1-6; clone size: NA; V gene: TRBV6-5; CDR3 DNA: TGTGCCAGCAGTTACCGTCCCCCAGGGGCGATAGAATCACCCCTCCACTTT; CDR3 protein: CASSYRPPGAIESPLHF
D gene: TRBD1; J gene: TRBJ2-7; clone size: NA; V gene: TRBV7-2; CDR3 DNA: TGTGCCAGCAGCCCCGGACAGGGGATCTCCCACGAGCAGTACTTC; CDR3 protein: CASSPGQGISHEQYF
D gene: TRBD2; J gene: TRBJ2-3; clone size: few; V gene: TRBV29-1; CDR3 DNA: TGCAGCGTTGAAGATCCGGTCCTAGCGGGGGGGAGAGAAACTAGCACAGATACGCAGTATTTT; CDR3 protein: CSVEDPVLAGGRETSTDTQYF
D gene: NA; J gene: TRBJ1-6; clone size: many; V gene: TRBV6-1; CDR3 DNA: TGTGCCAGCACTGAACGGACGCCCTATAATTCACCCCTCCACTTT; CDR3 protein: CASTERTPYNSPLHF
D gene: NA; J gene: TRBJ2-7; clone size: few; V gene: TRBV7-2; CDR3 DNA: TGTGCCAGCAGGACCGGGTCGTACTTC; CDR3 protein: CASRTGSYF
D gene: NA; J gene: TRBJ1-5; clone size: few; V gene: TRBV6-1; CDR3 DNA: TGTGCCAGCAGTGAACCTGAGCACAATCAGCCCCAGCATTTT; CDR3 protein: CASSEPEHNQPQHF
D gene: NA; J gene: TRBJ1-4; clone size: NA; V gene: TRBV11-1; CDR3 DNA: TGTGCCAGCAGGAATGTTATGGGGGTTCGGGAAAAACTGTTTTTT; CDR3 protein: CASRNVMGVREKLFF
D gene: TRBD2; J gene: TRBJ2-7; clone size: NA; V gene: TRBV7-8; CDR3 DNA: TGTGCCAGCAGCTTAAGCTTCAGCGCGGGGGACTACGAGCAGTACTTC; CDR3 protein: CASSLSFSAGDYEQYF
D gene: NA; J gene: TRBJ2-2; clone size: few; V gene: TRBV12-3/TRBV12-4; CDR3 DNA: TGTGCCAGCATATTTTCCGGGGAGCTGTTTTTT; CDR3 protein: CASIFSGELFF
D gene: NA; J gene: TRBJ1-1; clone size: many; V gene: TRBV25-1; CDR3 DNA: TGTGCCAGCAGTGAACAGGCAGGAGTGAACACTGAAGCTTTCTTT; CDR3 protein: CASSEQAGVNTEAFF
D gene: TRBD1; J gene: TRBJ2-1; clone size: NA; V gene: TRBV28; CDR3 DNA: TGTGCCAGCAGTCGGACAGGGGCATACAATGAGCAGTTCTTC; CDR3 protein: CASSRTGAYNEQFF
D gene: TRBD1; J gene: TRBJ1-6; clone size: NA; V gene: TRBV27; CDR3 DNA: TGTACCAGCAGAACCCTGTGGGGACAGGGGGCTTCCTATAATTCACCCCTCCACTTT; CDR3 protein: CTSRTLWGQGASYNSPLHF
D gene: TRBD1; J gene: TRBJ1-4; clone size: NA; V gene: TRBV12-3/TRBV12-4; CDR3 DNA: TGTGCCAGCAGGGCGGAGACAGGGAATCATGAAAAACTGTTTTTT; CDR3 protein: CASRAETGNHEKLFF
D gene: NA; J gene: TRBJ2-1; clone size: few; V gene: TRBV10-2; CDR3 DNA: TGCGCCAGCAGTGACGACGGGGCCCATACCTACAATGAGCAGTTCTTC; CDR3 protein: CASSDDGAHTYNEQFF
D gene: NA; J gene: TRBJ2-3; clone size: few; V gene: TRBV4-3; CDR3 DNA: TGCGCCAGCAGCCAAGATAGGCTCACAGATACGCAGTATTTT; CDR3 protein: CASSQDRLTDTQYF
D gene: TRBD2; J gene: TRBJ2-3; clone size: NA; V gene: TRBV28; CDR3 DNA: TGTGCCAGCAGTTTTTCTAGCGGGGGTATAGATACGCAGTATTTT; CDR3 protein: CASSFSSGGIDTQYF
D gene: TRBD1; J gene: TRBJ2-2; clone size: NA; V gene: TRBV19; CDR3 DNA: TGTGCCAGTACACAGGGGGCTCGGGAGCTGTTTTTT; CDR3 protein: CASTQGARELFF
D gene: NA; J gene: TRBJ1-1; clone size: NA; V gene: TRBV12-3/TRBV12-4; CDR3 DNA: TGTGCCAGCAGTTTATTCTTCACCAACACTGAAGCTTTCTTT; CDR3 protein: CASSLFFTNTEAFF
D gene: NA; J gene: TRBJ1-1; clone size: few; V gene: TRBV7-2; CDR3 DNA: TGTGCCAGCAGGCCCAGGGACCGAGGGGGTTGGGGTACTGAAGCTTTCTTT; CDR3 protein: CASRPRDRGGWGTEAFF
D gene: NA; J gene: TRBJ1-6; clone size: NA; V gene: TRBV6-2/TRBV6-3; CDR3 DNA: TGTGCCAGCAGTTACAACTCCTATAATTCACCCCTCCACTTT; CDR3 protein: CASSYNSYNSPLHF
D gene: NA; J gene: TRBJ2-7; clone size: NA; V gene: TRBV5-6; CDR3 DNA: TGTGCCAGCAGAGCCGATACGGGCTACGAGCAGTACTTC; CDR3 protein: CASRADTGYEQYF
D gene: NA; J gene: TRBJ2-5; clone size: NA; V gene: TRBV13; CDR3 DNA: TGTGCCAGCACCCTCAGGACTGGACTACAAGAGACCCAGTACTTC; CDR3 protein: CASTLRTGLQETQYF
D gene: NA; J gene: TRBJ2-1; clone size: NA; V gene: TRBV4-1; CDR3 DNA: TGCGCCAGCAGCCAAGATCCGTTCGCTTACAATGAGCAGTTCTTC; CDR3 protein: CASSQDPFAYNEQFF
D gene: NA; J gene: TRBJ2-5; clone size: NA; V gene: TRBV29-1; CDR3 DNA: TGCAGCGTTACAACAGTGACGACAGAGACCCAGTACTTC; CDR3 protein: CSVTTVTTETQYF
D gene: NA; J gene: TRBJ1-5; clone size: many; V gene: TRBV7-2; CDR3 DNA: TGTGCCAGCAGCTTACAGGGGTCGAGTAATCAGCCCCAGCATTTT; CDR3 protein: CASSLQGSSNQPQHF
D gene: NA; J gene: TRBJ2-1; clone size: NA; V gene: TRBV4-3; CDR3 DNA: TGCGCCAGCAGCCTCCCCCCGGGACCCTCCGATGAGCAGTTCTTC; CDR3 protein: CASSLPPGPSDEQFF
D gene: NA; J gene: TRBJ1-5; clone size: NA; V gene: TRBV6-2/TRBV6-3; CDR3 DNA: TGTGCCAGCAGTTACGTCGTGGGGGGGACAAGCAATCAGCCCCAGCATTTT; CDR3 protein: CASSYVVGGTSNQPQHF
D gene: TRBD2; J gene: TRBJ2-1; clone size: NA; V gene: TRBV20-1; CDR3 DNA: TGCAGTGCCTGGGAGGGGATGGGTGAGCAGTTCTTC; CDR3 protein: CSAWEGMGEQFF
D gene: NA; J gene: TRBJ1-1; clone size: many; V gene: TRBV19; CDR3 DNA: TGTGCCAGTATAGAGGGACGGCAGAACACTGAAGCTTTCTTT; CDR3 protein: CASIEGRQNTEAFF
D gene: NA; J gene: TRBJ2-1; clone size: few; V gene: TRBV11-2; CDR3 DNA: TGTGCCAGCAGCTTATCGAGTGTTTCCTACAATGAGCAGTTCTTC; CDR3 protein: CASSLSSVSYNEQFF
D gene: NA; J gene: TRBJ1-1; clone size: NA; V gene: TRBV4-1; CDR3 DNA: TGCGCCAGCAGCCAAGATAGGGCAGCTCCTGGGAGGGTAGCTGAAGCTTTCTTT; CDR3 protein: CASSQDRAAPGRVAEAFF
D gene: TRBD1; J gene: TRBJ2-7; clone size: NA; V gene: TRBV4-1; CDR3 DNA: TGCGCCAGCAGCCAGTGGACAGGGGGTGCCGGCGAGCAGTACTTC; CDR3 protein: CASSQWTGGAGEQYF
D gene: TRBD1; J gene: TRBJ2-7; clone size: NA; V gene: TRBV4-1; CDR3 DNA: TGCGCCAGCAGCCTTGCCGGACAGGGATTCCCCTACGAGCAGTACTTC; CDR3 protein: CASSLAGQGFPYEQYF
D gene: NA; J gene: TRBJ2-5; clone size: NA; V gene: TRBV7-6; CDR3 DNA: TGTGCCAGCAGTAGGGACCTTGGGAGGGGGCTGGAGACCCAGTACTTC; CDR3 protein: CASSRDLGRGLETQYF
D gene: TRBD1; J gene: TRBJ2-2; clone size: few; V gene: TRBV23-1; CDR3 DNA: TGCGCCAGCAGCCGGGACAGGGCGATTTGGGACACCGGGGAGCTGTTTTTT; CDR3 protein: CASSRDRAIWDTGELFF
D gene: NA; J gene: TRBJ2-5; clone size: NA; V gene: TRBV28; CDR3 DNA: TGTGCCAGCAGTTTGGGTGGGGGACGTGAGACCCAGTACTTC; CDR3 protein: CASSLGGGRETQYF
D gene: NA; J gene: TRBJ2-7; clone size: NA; V gene: TRBV7-9; CDR3 DNA: TGTGCCAGCAGCCCCAAGGGGACGGGACCCAACTACGAGCAGTACTTC; CDR3 protein: CASSPKGTGPNYEQYF
D gene: NA; J gene: TRBJ2-7; clone size: many; V gene: TRBV20-1; CDR3 DNA: TGCAGTGCCAATCACTACGAGCAGTACTTC; CDR3 protein: CSANHYEQYF